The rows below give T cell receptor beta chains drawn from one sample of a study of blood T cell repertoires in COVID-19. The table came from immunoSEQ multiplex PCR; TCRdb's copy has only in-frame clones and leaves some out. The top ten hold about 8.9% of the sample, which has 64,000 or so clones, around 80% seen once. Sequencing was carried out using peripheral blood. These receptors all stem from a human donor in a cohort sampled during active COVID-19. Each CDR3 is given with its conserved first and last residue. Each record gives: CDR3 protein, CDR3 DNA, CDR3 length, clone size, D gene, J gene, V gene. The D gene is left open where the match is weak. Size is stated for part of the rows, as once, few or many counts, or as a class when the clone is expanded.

CASSIFNREETQYF | TGTGCCAGTAGTATATTTAACAGGGAAGAGACCCAGTACTTC | 14 | - | - | TRBJ2-5 | TRBV19
CASSSPGLASGEQFF | TGTGCCAGCAGCTCGCCGGGACTAGCGTCGGGTGAGCAGTTCTTC | 15 | medium-sized | TRBD2 | TRBJ2-1 | TRBV7-6
CASSVAWGQGETQYF | TGTGCCAGCAGCGTAGCCTGGGGGCAGGGAGAGACCCAGTACTTC | 15 | - | - | TRBJ2-5 | TRBV9
CASWTLYEQYF | TGTGCCAGTTGGACTTTGTACGAGCAGTACTTC | 11 | - | - | TRBJ2-7 | TRBV27
CASSVEGAKNIQYF | TGTGCCAGCAGCGTAGAGGGGGCCAAAAACATTCAGTACTTC | 14 | few | - | TRBJ2-4 | TRBV9
CASSRTGDGYTF | TGTGCCAGCAGCAGGACAGGCGATGGCTACACCTTC | 12 | - | TRBD1 | TRBJ1-2 | TRBV5-5
CASSTTDSFDEQYF | TGTGCCAGCAGTACAACGGACTCTTTCGACGAGCAGTACTTC | 14 | - | - | TRBJ2-7 | TRBV6-2/TRBV6-3
CASSPNQGYQETQYF | TGTGCCAGCAGCCCCAACCAGGGGTACCAAGAGACCCAGTACTTC | 15 | - | - | TRBJ2-5 | TRBV7-2
CSAQNGYTF | TGCAGTGCTCAGAATGGCTACACCTTC | 9 | - | - | TRBJ1-2 | TRBV20-1
CASSLLEVYVSNTGELFF | TGTGCCAGCAGTTTGCTAGAAGTTTATGTCTCTAACACCGGGGAGCTGTTTTTT | 18 | - | - | TRBJ2-2 | TRBV28
CASRTRGTPYVHEQYF | TGTGCCAGCAGGACCCGAGGGACTCCTTACGTCCACGAGCAGTACTTC | 16 | - | - | TRBJ2-7 | TRBV27
CASSMPTGARNTIYF | TGTGCCAGTAGTATGCCGACAGGGGCACGAAACACCATATATTTT | 15 | - | TRBD1 | TRBJ1-3 | TRBV19
CSAGLAVGQETQYF | TGCAGCGCCGGGCTAGCGGTCGGCCAAGAGACCCAGTACTTC | 14 | - | TRBD2 | TRBJ2-5 | TRBV29-1
CASSPSTGYGYTF | TGTGCCAGCTCACCTTCAACCGGGTATGGCTACACCTTC | 13 | - | - | TRBJ1-2 | TRBV18
CASSNSDWTDTDTQYF | TGTGCCAGCAGCAATTCGGACTGGACGGACACAGATACGCAGTATTTT | 16 | - | - | TRBJ2-3 | TRBV5-4
CASSLDTGTGSPLHF | TGTGCCAGTAGTCTGGATACAGGTACTGGATCACCCCTCCACTTT | 15 | - | - | TRBJ1-6 | TRBV19
CASKDMNEQYF | TGTGCCAGCAAGGACATGAACGAGCAGTACTTC | 11 | - | - | TRBJ2-7 | TRBV6-5
CASSVALPNEQFF | TGTGCCAGCAGCGTAGCCCTACCTAATGAGCAGTTCTTC | 13 | - | - | TRBJ2-1 | TRBV9
CASSQREGGGDTQYF | TGTGCCAGCAGCCAGCGGGAGGGAGGAGGAGATACGCAGTATTTT | 15 | - | TRBD2 | TRBJ2-3 | TRBV6-2/TRBV6-3
CASSLDRTGGTTNEKLFF | TGTGCCAGCAGCTTAGACAGGACAGGCGGGACAACTAATGAAAAACTGTTTTTT | 18 | - | TRBD1 | TRBJ1-4 | TRBV11-2
CASSLLPSGRIYEQFF | TGTGCCAGCAGTTTACTCCCTAGCGGGAGGATCTATGAGCAGTTCTTC | 16 | - | TRBD2 | TRBJ2-1 | TRBV28
CATSREMWAGEETQYF | TGTGCCACCAGCAGAGAAATGTGGGCCGGGGAAGAGACCCAGTACTTC | 16 | - | - | TRBJ2-5 | TRBV15
CAWSKTSGQNEQFF | TGTGCCTGGAGTAAAACTAGCGGCCAAAATGAGCAGTTCTTC | 14 | - | TRBD2 | TRBJ2-1 | TRBV30
CASSHGTGDSPLHF | TGCGCCAGCAGCCATGGCACAGGGGATTCACCCCTCCACTTT | 14 | - | TRBD1 | TRBJ1-6 | TRBV4-3
CASSERGWSTEAFF | TGTGCCAGCAGTGAACGGGGTTGGAGCACTGAAGCTTTCTTT | 14 | - | - | TRBJ1-1 | TRBV6-1
CATSDLRAGPGANVLTF | TGTGCCACCAGTGATTTAAGGGCAGGGCCCGGGGCCAACGTCCTGACTTTC | 17 | - | - | TRBJ2-6 | TRBV24-1
CASSLAPGLAGDNEQFF | TGTGCCAGCAGCTTAGCCCCGGGACTAGCGGGAGATAATGAGCAGTTCTTC | 17 | - | TRBD2 | TRBJ2-1 | TRBV11-2
CASSLRAGPNEKLFF | TGTGCCAGCAGCTTGAGGGCAGGGCCTAATGAAAAACTGTTTTTT | 15 | once | - | TRBJ1-4 | TRBV5-4
CASSPLLAGRTDTQYF | TGTGCCAGCAGCCCCCTCTTAGCGGGCCGCACAGATACGCAGTATTTT | 16 | few | TRBD2 | TRBJ2-3 | TRBV7-8
CASSQEILLGQVSNQPQHF | TGTGCCAGCAGCCAAGAAATCCTCCTAGGACAGGTTAGCAATCAGCCCCAGCATTTT | 19 | - | TRBD1 | TRBJ1-5 | TRBV3-1/TRBV3-2
CAISEGQPLVVNQPQHF | TGTGCCATCAGTGAGGGACAGCCGCTAGTAGTTAATCAGCCCCAGCATTTT | 17 | - | - | TRBJ1-5 | TRBV10-3
CASSVGGQAISGANVLTF | TGTGCCAGCAGCGTAGGGGGACAGGCCATCTCTGGGGCCAACGTCCTGACTTTC | 18 | - | TRBD1 | TRBJ2-6 | TRBV9
CASSYMRGLGGQYF | TGTGCCAGCAGTTATATGCGGGGGTTAGGAGGGCAGTACTTC | 14 | - | TRBD2 | TRBJ2-7 | TRBV27
CASSWDWVREQYF | TGTGCCAGCAGTTGGGACTGGGTGCGCGAGCAGTACTTC | 13 | - | - | TRBJ2-7 | TRBV6-5
CASSGTGQAQGSGETQYF | TGTGCCAGCAGTGGGACAGGGCAGGCCCAGGGCTCAGGAGAGACCCAGTACTTC | 18 | few | TRBD1 | TRBJ2-5 | TRBV6-4
CASSTTGEPGGSPLHF | TGCGCCAGCAGCACCACCGGGGAGCCAGGAGGTTCACCCCTCCACTTT | 16 | once | - | TRBJ1-6 | TRBV5-1
CSVEEGGSGANVLTF | TGCAGCGTTGAAGAGGGAGGGTCTGGGGCCAACGTCCTGACTTTC | 15 | - | TRBD2 | TRBJ2-6 | TRBV29-1